Below, 23 T cell receptor beta chains from the same sample are listed, as sequenced in a study of identifying expanded T cells in peripheral blood. Clones were read by immunoSEQ multiplex PCR, and TCRdb kept only the in-frame ones, dropping some. Of about 100,000 clones detected, more than 85% appear once; the ten largest clones hold around 15%. Specimen: blood. These receptors came from a person aged 18 to 70 in good health.

The rearrangement links TRBV9 to TRBJ1-2, with TRBD1 matching over 7 bases. Looked up from germline, CDR1 is SGDLS and CDR2 is YYNGEE. J lost 11 bases, V lost 5 bases, and 6 bases had no gene match. The CDR3 consists of 11 residues. The DNA for the CDR3 is TGTGCCAGCAGTGCCAACAGGGGATACACCTTC. It is translated as CASSANRGYTF.

This chain uses TRBV9 with TRBJ1-2; no clear D gene. Germline CDR1 is SGDLS and CDR2 is YYNGEE. V was clipped by 0 bases and J by 4 bases, with 7 bases between them. This CDR3 has 13 residues. Here the CDR3 DNA reads TGTGCCAGCAGCGTAGGAGGGATCTATGGCTACACCTTC. Its protein is CASSVGGIYGYTF.

This chain links TRBV4-1 with TRBJ2-7, with 9 bases matching TRBD2. CDR1 and CDR2 (germline): MGHRA, YSYEKL. J gave up 6 bases and V 1 base, and 13 bases lay outside the gene matches. The CDR3 spans 17 residues. This CDR3 reads CASSQGGSGGPVGEQYF. For the CDR3, the DNA is TGCGCCAGCAGCCAAGGGGGTAGCGGGGGCCCAGTGGGCGAGCAGTACTTC.

A single count supports this clone. The chain uses TRBV19 and TRBJ1-2, with D perhaps TRBD1 (5 bases). CDR3 size: 13 residues. V was cut by 6 bases and J by 8 bases, with 16 bases left in between. CDR1 and CDR2 from the germline V gene are LNHDA and SQIVND (reference sequence). The CDR3 sequence: CASSPPVGGGYTF. The CDR3, as DNA: TGTGCCAGTAGCCCTCCGGTGGGGGGGGGCTACACCTTC.

The V gene is TRBV11-3, the J gene TRBJ2-5; the match to TRBD2 covers 9 bases. V trimming: 5 bases; J trimming: 4 bases; junction bases outside the gene matches: 23. There are 20 residues in the CDR3. Germline V CDR1 and CDR2: SGHNT, YENEEA. DNA of the CDR3: TGTGCCAGCAGCCCCACATGGCGCCGGGCGGGGGGGCCTTATCCAGAGACCCAGTACTTC. Encoded protein: CASSPTWRRAGGPYPETQYF.

Within the sample, this clone is medium-sized. The chain employs TRBV6-4 and TRBJ2-1; 8 bases agree with TRBD2. With V trimmed by 2 bases and J by 3 bases, 3 bases remained unmatched. Germline V gene data show CDR1 as MRHNA and CDR2 as SNTAGT. This CDR3 is built from 15 residues. CDR3: CASSDDAGGYNEQFF. CDR3 coding DNA: TGTGCCAGCAGTGACGACGCGGGGGGCTACAATGAGCAGTTCTTC.

The DNA of the CDR3 is TGCGCCAGCAGCTTGGTTGGCAGAACAGCTAACTATGGCTACACCTTC. Its translation: CASSLVGRTANYGYTF. The chain carries TRBV5-1 and TRBJ1-2; unclear D gene. The CDR3 runs 16 residues. V dropped 0 bases and J dropped 0 bases, with 12 bases sitting between them. The germline CDR1 and CDR2 sequences are SGHRS and YFSETQ.

The rearrangement links TRBV19 to TRBJ1-4; D is uncertain. CDR3 length: 13 residues. CDR1 is LNHDA and CDR2 is SQIVND in the germline V gene (reference sequence). The V gene lost 6 bases and the J gene lost 5 bases, with 10 bases spanning the gap. CDR3 DNA: TGTGCCAGTAGCTCCGTTTACAATGAAAAACTGTTTTTT. This encodes CASSSVYNEKLFF.

This CDR3 reads CASSGQSSGNTIYF. In DNA, the CDR3 is TGTGCCAGCAGTGGACAGAGCTCTGGAAACACCATATATTTT. The chain carries TRBV7-2 and TRBJ1-3, with D tentatively TRBD1 (6 bases). V lost 6 bases and J 0 bases, leaving 9 bases between the germline ends. Germline V gives CDR1 SGHTA, CDR2 FQGNSA. The CDR3 has 14 amino acids. Supplemented by reference TRBV7-2 and TRBJ1-3, the full variable domain reads GAGVSQSPSNKVTEKGKDVELRCDPISGHTALYWYRQSLGQGLEFLIYFQGNSAPDKSGLPSDRFSAERTGGSVSTLTIQRTQQEDSAVYLCASSGQSSGNTIYFGEGSWLTVV.

V gene TRBV9 combines with J gene TRBJ1-2, with D uncertain. The CDR3 runs to 14 residues. V gave up 0 bases and J gave up 0 bases, with 6 bases separating them. Germline CDR1 and CDR2: SGDLS and YYNGEE. The chain's CDR3 is CASSVGASNYGYTF. Here the CDR3 DNA reads TGTGCCAGCAGCGTAGGCGCGTCTAACTATGGCTACACCTTC.

V and J are TRBV5-6 and TRBJ1-6, with 7 bases identical to TRBD1. Per the germline V gene, CDR1 is SGHDT and CDR2 is YYEEEE. V was pared by 4 bases and J by 10 bases, with 17 bases of the junction left unmatched. This CDR3 contains 17 residues. For the CDR3, the DNA is TGTGCCAGCAGCCACAACAGGGGACTCCGGGGGTCCTCACCCCTCCACTTT. It translates to CASSHNRGLRGSSPLHF.

The chain recombines TRBV7-9 with TRBJ2-2; D is undetermined. Germline values: CDR1 SEHNR, CDR2 FQNEAQ (reference sequence). Trimming cost V 5 bases and J 2 bases, with 3 bases left between them. This CDR3 spans 12 amino acids. The CDR3 region has the DNA TGTGCCAGCAGCCCAAACACCGGGGAGCTGTTTTTT. Its protein is CASSPNTGELFF. Variable domain in full (rest from reference TRBV7-9 and TRBJ2-2): DTGVSQNPRHKITKRGQNVTFRCDPISEHNRLYWYRQTLGQGPEFLTYFQNEAQLEKSRLLSDRFSAERPKGSFSTLEIQRTEQGDSAMYLCASSPNTGELFFGEGSRLTVL.

The chain carries TRBV28 and TRBJ1-4; D perhaps matches TRBD1 (5 bases). V lost 5 bases and J 5 bases, leaving 15 bases between the germline ends. This CDR3 region has 15 residues. Germline V gene sequence: CDR1 MDHEN, CDR2 SYDVKM. The CDR3 loop reads CASSPGDRPNEKLFF. In nucleotides, the CDR3 is TGTGCCAGCAGTCCGGGGGACCGACCCAATGAAAAACTGTTTTTT.

This chain uses TRBV27 with TRBJ1-6; weak D call: TRBD1 (5 bases). The CDR3 extends over 15 amino acids. V was shortened by 7 bases and J by 2 bases, with 12 bases between the two germline ends. CDR1 MNHEY and CDR2 SMNVEV come from the germline V gene (reference sequence). This CDR3 reads CASTSGSAYNSPLHF. CDR3 coding DNA: TGTGCCAGCACCTCAGGGTCGGCCTATAATTCACCCCTCCACTTT.

The chain joins TRBV18 to TRBJ2-3, with D unresolved. Trimming removed 5 bases from V and 4 bases from J, with 16 bases in between. The length of the CDR3 is 15 residues. Germline lookup yields CDR1 KGHSH and CDR2 LQKENI. The DNA of the CDR3 is TGTGCCAGCTCAACCAAGGACCTTATCGCAGATACGCAGTATTTT. Its translation is CASSTKDLIADTQYF.

V and J are TRBV4-3 and TRBJ2-2; D uncertain. CDR1 is LGHNA and CDR2 is YSLEER in the germline V gene. This CDR3 comprises 15 residues. The V end lost 3 bases, the J end lost 3 bases, and 11 bases lay between the germline ends. The CDR3 DNA reads as TGCGCCAGCAGCCACCTAAGCGCGGACACCGGGGAGCTGTTTTTT. Amino acids: CASSHLSADTGELFF.

This sequence joins TRBV6-5 and TRBJ1-5; no clear D gene. The CDR3 is made up of 13 amino acids. Germline V gene lookup returns CDR1 MNHEY and CDR2 SVGAGI. Trimming shortened V by 10 bases and J by 11 bases, and 21 bases separated the two germline ends. The CDR3 here is CAIARVRGETQHF. DNA of the CDR3: TGTGCCATCGCGAGAGTACGGGGAGAAACCCAGCATTTT.

The rearrangement joins TRBV6-5 to TRBJ1-2, with 9 bases lining up with TRBD1. J lost 8 bases, V lost 2 bases, and 9 bases had no gene match. Germline V gene lookup returns CDR1 MNHEY and CDR2 SVGAGI. The CDR3 has 15 residues. Here the CDR3 reads CASSYEGTGIGGYTF. CDR3 nucleotides: TGTGCCAGCAGTTACGAGGGGACAGGGATCGGCGGCTACACCTTC.

This clone was found once. The V call is TRBV7-9, the J call TRBJ2-5; D not resolved. The CDR3 length is 16 residues. V was trimmed by 1 base and J by 1 base, leaving 13 bases between them. Germline-derived CDR1 and CDR2 are SEHNR and FQNEAQ (reference sequence). CDR3 in DNA: TGTGCCAGCAGCTTAGGGACCGTCAGCGCCCAAGAGACCCAGTACTTC. Its protein is CASSLGTVSAQETQYF.

This sequence joins TRBV2 and TRBJ1-6, with D uncertain. The germline V gene has CDR1 SNHLY and CDR2 FYNNEI. This CDR3 contains 16 residues. Between the trimmed V and J ends, which lost 6 bases and 7 bases, there was a span of 19 bases. The CDR3 DNA is TGTGCCAGCAGGGCCGGGCCCTCAACCCTGAATTCACCCCTCCACTTT. As protein: CASRAGPSTLNSPLHF.

The gene calls are TRBV11-3 and TRBJ2-1; 7 nucleotides agree with TRBD1. Germline V gene sequence: CDR1 SGHNT, CDR2 YENEEA. V gave up 3 bases and J gave up 7 bases; unmatched junction bases: 12. The CDR3 is made up of 16 amino acids. As DNA, the CDR3 is TGTGCCAGCAGCTTGGATTACAGGGGTCCAGGGAATGAGCAGTTCTTC. It yields the protein CASSLDYRGPGNEQFF.

The count of this clone is one. This rearrangement joins TRBV18 to TRBJ1-1, with 7 bases aligning to TRBD1. With 3 bases clipped from V and 5 bases from J, the junction kept 9 bases outside the gene matches. This CDR3 comprises 15 residues. Per germline, CDR1 KGHSH and CDR2 LQKENI. This CDR3 is CASSPSTGSRTEAFF. CDR3 DNA sequence: TGTGCCAGCTCACCTTCGACAGGGTCGCGAACTGAAGCTTTCTTT.

The chain employs TRBV5-6 and TRBJ1-1; D may be TRBD1 (5 bases). Germline CDR1 SGHDT, CDR2 YYEEEE. The CDR3 runs to 15 residues. Trimming stripped 1 base from V and 0 bases from J, with 10 bases between. This CDR3 is CASSLRWGLNTEAFF. The CDR3 DNA follows: TGTGCCAGCAGCTTGCGGTGGGGACTGAACACTGAAGCTTTCTTT.